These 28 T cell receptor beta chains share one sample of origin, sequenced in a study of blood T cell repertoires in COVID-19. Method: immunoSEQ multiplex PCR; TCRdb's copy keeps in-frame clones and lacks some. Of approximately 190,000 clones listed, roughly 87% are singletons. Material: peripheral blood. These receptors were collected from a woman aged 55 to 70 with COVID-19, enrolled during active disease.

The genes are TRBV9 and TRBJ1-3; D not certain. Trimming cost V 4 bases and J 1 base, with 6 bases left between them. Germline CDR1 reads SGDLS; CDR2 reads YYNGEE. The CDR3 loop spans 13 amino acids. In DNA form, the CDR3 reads TGTGCCAGCAGCCCGGGATCTGGAAACACCATATATTTT. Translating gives CASSPGSGNTIYF.

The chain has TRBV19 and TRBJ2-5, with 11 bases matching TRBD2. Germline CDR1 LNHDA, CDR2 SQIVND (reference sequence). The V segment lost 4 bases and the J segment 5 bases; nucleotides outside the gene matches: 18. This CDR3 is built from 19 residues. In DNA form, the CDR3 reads TGTGCCAGTAGTAAACGGGACTTCGGGACTAGCGGCGGGCGGGAGACCCAGTACTTC. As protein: CASSKRDFGTSGGRETQYF.

CDR3 coding DNA: TGTGCCAGCAGCGTATCAACAGGGGGGGAAAAACTGTTTTTT. Translating it yields CASSVSTGGEKLFF. The V call is TRBV9, the J call TRBJ1-4, with 8 bases fitting TRBD1. The germline CDR1 and CDR2 sequences are SGDLS and YYNGEE. The V and J ends lost 1 base and 8 bases, in that order; junction bases with no gene match: 4. CDR3 size: 14 residues.

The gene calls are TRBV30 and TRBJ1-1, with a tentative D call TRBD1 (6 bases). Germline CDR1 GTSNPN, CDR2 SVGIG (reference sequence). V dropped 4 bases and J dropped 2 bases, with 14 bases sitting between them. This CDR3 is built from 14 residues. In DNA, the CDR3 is TGTGCCTGGAAAAAAGGACAGATAAACACTGAAGCTTTCTTT. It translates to CAWKKGQINTEAFF.

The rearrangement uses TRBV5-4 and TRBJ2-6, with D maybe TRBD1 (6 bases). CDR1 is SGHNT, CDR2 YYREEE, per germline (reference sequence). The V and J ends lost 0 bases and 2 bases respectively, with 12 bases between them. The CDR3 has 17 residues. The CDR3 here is CASSLGGPGAGANVLTF. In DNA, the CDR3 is TGTGCCAGCAGCTTGGGGGGGCCAGGAGCTGGGGCCAACGTCCTGACTTTC.

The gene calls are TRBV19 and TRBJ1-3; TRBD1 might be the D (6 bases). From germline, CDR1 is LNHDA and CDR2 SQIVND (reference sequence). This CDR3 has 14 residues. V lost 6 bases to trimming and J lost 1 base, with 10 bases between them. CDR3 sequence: CASSTGTSGNTIYF. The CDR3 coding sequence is TGTGCCAGTAGCACCGGGACATCTGGAAACACCATATATTTT.

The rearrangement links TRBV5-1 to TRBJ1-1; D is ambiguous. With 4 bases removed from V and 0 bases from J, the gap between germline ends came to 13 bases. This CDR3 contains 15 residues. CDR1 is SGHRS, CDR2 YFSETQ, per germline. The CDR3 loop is CASSREAGMNTEAFF. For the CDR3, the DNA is TGCGCCAGCAGCCGGGAGGCGGGAATGAACACTGAAGCTTTCTTT.

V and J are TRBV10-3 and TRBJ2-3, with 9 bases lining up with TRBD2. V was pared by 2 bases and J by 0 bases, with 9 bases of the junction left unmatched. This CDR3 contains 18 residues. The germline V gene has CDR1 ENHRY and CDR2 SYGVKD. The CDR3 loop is CAISEGLVAGVSTDTQYF. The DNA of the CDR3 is TGTGCCATCAGTGAGGGGTTGGTAGCGGGGGTTAGCACAGATACGCAGTATTTT.

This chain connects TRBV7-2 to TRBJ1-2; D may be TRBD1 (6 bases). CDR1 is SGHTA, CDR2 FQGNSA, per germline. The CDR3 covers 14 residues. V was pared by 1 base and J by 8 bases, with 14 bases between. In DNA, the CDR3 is TGTGCCAGCAGCTTAGACCCAGGGGCCAAGGGCTACACCTTC. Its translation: CASSLDPGAKGYTF.

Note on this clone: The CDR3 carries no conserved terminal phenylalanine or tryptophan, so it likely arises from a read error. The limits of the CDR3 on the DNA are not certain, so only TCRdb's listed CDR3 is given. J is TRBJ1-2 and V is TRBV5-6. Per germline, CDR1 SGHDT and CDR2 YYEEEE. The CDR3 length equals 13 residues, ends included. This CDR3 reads CASSLMSLRGAKI.

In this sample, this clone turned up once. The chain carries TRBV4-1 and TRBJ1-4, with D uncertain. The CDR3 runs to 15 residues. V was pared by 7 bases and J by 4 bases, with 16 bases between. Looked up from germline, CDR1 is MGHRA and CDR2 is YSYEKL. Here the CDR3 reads CASKRVEGVNEKLFF. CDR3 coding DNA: TGCGCCAGCAAGAGGGTAGAAGGTGTTAATGAAAAACTGTTTTTT.

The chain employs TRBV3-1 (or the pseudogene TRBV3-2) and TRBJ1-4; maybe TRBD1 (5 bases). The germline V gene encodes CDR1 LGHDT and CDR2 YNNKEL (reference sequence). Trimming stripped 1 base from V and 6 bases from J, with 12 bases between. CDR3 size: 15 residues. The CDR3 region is CASSQGQGLDEKLFF. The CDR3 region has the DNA TGTGCCAGCAGCCAAGGGCAGGGACTGGATGAAAAACTGTTTTTT.

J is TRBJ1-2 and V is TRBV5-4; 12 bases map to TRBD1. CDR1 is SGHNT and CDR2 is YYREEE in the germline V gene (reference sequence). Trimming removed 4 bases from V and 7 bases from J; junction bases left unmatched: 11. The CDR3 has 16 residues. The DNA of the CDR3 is TGTGCCAGCAGCCCCCCAGGGACAGGGGGCGGGAGTGGCTACACCTTC. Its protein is CASSPPGTGGGSGYTF. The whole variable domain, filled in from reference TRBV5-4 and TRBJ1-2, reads ETGVTQSPTHLIKTRGQQVTLRCSSQSGHNTVSWYQQALGQGPQFIFQYYREEENGRGNFPPRFSGLQFPNYSSELNVNALELDDSALYLCASSPPGTGGGSGYTFGSGTRLTVV.

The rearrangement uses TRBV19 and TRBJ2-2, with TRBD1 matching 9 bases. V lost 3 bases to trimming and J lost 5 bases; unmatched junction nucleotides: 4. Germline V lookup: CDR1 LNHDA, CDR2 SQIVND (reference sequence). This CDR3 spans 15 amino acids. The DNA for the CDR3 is TGTGCCAGTAGTATTGGGGGGACAGGGACCGGGGAGCTGTTTTTT. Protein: CASSIGGTGTGELFF.

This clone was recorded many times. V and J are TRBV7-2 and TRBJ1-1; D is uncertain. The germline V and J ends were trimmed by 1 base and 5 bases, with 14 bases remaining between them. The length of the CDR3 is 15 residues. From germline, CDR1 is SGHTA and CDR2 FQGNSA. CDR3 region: CASSLEAREGTEAFF. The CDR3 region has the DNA TGTGCCAGCAGCTTAGAAGCGAGGGAAGGTACTGAAGCTTTCTTT.

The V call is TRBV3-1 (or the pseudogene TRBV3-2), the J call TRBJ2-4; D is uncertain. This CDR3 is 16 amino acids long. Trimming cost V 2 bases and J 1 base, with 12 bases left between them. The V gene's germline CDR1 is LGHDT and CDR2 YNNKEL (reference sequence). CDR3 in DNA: TGTGCCAGCAGCCAACTATCTTCCCCGGCCAAAAACATTCAGTACTTC. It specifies CASSQLSSPAKNIQYF.

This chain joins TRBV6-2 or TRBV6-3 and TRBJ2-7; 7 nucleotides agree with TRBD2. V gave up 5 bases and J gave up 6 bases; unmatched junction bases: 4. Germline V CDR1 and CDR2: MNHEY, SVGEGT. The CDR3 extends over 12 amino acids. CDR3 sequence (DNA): TGTGCCAGCAGTGCGGGAGTCAGCGAGCAGTACTTC. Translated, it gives CASSAGVSEQYF.

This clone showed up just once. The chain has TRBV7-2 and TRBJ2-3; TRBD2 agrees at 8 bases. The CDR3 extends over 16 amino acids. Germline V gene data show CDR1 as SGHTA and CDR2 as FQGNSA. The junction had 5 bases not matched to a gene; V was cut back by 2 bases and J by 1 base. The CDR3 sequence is CASSLRGAGGTDTQYF. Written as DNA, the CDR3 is TGTGCCAGCAGCTTACGTGGAGCGGGAGGCACAGATACGCAGTATTTT.

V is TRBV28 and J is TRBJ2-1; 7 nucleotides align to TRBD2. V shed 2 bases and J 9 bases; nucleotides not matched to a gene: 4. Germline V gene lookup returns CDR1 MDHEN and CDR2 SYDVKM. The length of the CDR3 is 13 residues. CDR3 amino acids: CASSLGGRAEQFF. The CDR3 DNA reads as TGTGCCAGCAGTTTAGGCGGGAGAGCTGAGCAGTTCTTC. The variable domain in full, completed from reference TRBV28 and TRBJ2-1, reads DVKVTQSSRYLVKRTGEKVFLECVQDMDHENMFWYRQDPGLGLRLIYFSYDVKMKEKGDIPEGYSVSREKKERFSLILESASTNQTSMYLCASSLGGRAEQFFGPGTRLTVL.

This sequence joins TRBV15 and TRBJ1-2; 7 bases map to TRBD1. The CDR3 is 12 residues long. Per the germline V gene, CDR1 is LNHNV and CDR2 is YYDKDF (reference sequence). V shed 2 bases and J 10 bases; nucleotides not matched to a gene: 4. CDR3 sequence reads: CATSRRQGAYTF. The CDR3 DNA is TGTGCCACCAGCAGACGACAGGGAGCCTACACCTTC.

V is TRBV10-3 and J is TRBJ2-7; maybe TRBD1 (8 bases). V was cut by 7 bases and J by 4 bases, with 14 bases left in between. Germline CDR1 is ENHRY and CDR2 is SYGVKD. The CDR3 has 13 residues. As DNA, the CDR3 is TGTGCCATCATGGAACAGGGGGGGTACGAGCAGTACTTC. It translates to CAIMEQGGYEQYF.

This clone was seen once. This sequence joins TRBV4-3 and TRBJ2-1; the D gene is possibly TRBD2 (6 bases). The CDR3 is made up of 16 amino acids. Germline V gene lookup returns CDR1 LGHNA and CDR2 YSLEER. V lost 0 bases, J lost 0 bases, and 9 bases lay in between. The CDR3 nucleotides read TGCGCCAGCAGCCAAGAGGGACTCTCCTCCTACAATGAGCAGTTCTTC. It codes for CASSQEGLSSYNEQFF.

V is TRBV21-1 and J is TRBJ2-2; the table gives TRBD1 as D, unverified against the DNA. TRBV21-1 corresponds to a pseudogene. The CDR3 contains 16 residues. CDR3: CASTSDRGLNTGELFF. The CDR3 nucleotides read TGTGCCAGCACCTCCGACAGGGGGCTAAACACCGGGGAGCTGTTTTTT.

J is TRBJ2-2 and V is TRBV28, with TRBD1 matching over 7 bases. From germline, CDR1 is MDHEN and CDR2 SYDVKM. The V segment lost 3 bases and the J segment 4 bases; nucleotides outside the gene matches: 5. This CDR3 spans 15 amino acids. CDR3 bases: TGTGCCAGCAGTTTTGGTAACAGGGGCACCGGGGAGCTGTTTTTT. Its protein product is CASSFGNRGTGELFF.

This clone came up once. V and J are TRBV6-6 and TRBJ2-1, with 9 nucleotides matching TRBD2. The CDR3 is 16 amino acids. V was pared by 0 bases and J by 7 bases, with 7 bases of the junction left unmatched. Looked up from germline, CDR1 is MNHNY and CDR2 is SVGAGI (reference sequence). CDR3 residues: CASSYSSGGPGNEQFF. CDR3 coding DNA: TGTGCCAGCAGTTACTCAAGCGGGGGGCCGGGAAATGAGCAGTTCTTC.

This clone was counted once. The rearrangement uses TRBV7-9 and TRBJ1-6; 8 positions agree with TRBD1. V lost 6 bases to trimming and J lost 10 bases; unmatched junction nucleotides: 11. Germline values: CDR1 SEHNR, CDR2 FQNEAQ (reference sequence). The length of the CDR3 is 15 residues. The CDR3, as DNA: TGTGCCAGCAGGTCATTAATGACAGGGGAATCACCCCTCCACTTT. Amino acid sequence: CASRSLMTGESPLHF. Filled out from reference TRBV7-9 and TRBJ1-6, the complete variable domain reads DTGVSQNPRHKITKRGQNVTFRCDPISEHNRLYWYRQTLGQGPEFLTYFQNEAQLEKSRLLSDRFSAERPKGSFSTLEIQRTEQGDSAMYLCASRSLMTGESPLHFGNGTRLTVT.

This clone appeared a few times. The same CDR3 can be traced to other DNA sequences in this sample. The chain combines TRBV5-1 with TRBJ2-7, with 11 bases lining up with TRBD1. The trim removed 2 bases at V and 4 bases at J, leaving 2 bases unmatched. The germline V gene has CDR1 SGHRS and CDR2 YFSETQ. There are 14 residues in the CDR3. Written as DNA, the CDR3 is TGCGCCAGCAGCTTAGGACAGGGGGCTTACGAGCAGTACTTC. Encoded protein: CASSLGQGAYEQYF.

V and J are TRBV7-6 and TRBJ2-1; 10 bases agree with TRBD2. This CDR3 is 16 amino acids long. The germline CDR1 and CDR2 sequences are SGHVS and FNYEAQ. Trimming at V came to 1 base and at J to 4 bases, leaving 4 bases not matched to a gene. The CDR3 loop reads CASSLGLAGLYNEQFF. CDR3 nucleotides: TGTGCCAGCAGCTTAGGACTAGCGGGTTTGTACAATGAGCAGTTCTTC.